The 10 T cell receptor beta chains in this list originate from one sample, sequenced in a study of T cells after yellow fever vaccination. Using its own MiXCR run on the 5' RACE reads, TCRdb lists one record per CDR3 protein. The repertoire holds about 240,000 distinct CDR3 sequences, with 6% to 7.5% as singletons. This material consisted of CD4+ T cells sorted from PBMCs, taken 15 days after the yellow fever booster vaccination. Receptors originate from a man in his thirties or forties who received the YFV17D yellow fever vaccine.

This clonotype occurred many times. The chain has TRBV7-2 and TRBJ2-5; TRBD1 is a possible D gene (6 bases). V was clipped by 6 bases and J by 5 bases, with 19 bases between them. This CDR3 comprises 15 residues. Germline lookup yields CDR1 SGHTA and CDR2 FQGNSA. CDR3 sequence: CASSPQGLGRETQYF. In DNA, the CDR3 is TGTGCCAGCAGTCCACAGGGATTGGGACGGGAGACCCAGTACTTC. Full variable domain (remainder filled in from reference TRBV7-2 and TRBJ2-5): GAGVSQSPSNKVTEKGKDVELRCDPISGHTALYWYRQSLGQGLEFLIYFQGNSAPDKSGLPSDRFSAERTGGSVSTLTIQRTQQEDSAVYLCASSPQGLGRETQYFGPGTRLLVL.

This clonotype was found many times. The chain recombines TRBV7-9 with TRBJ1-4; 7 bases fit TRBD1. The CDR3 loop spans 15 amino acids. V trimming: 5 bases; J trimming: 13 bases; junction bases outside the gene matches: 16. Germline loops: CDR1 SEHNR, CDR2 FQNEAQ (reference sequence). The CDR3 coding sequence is TGTGCCAGCAGCAACACTACAGGGGTCGGATTAATACTGTTTTTT. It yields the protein CASSNTTGVGLILFF.

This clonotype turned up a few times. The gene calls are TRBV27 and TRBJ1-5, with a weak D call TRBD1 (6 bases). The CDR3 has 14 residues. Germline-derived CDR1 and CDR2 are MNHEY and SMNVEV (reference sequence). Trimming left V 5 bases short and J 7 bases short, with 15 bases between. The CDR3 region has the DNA TGTGCCAGCAGTAAAGCACAGGGTGGGCAGCCCCAGCATTTT. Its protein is CASSKAQGGQPQHF.

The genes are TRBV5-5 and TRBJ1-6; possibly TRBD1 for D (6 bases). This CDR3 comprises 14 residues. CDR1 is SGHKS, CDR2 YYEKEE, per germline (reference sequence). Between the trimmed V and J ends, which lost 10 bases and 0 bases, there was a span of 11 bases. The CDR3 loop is CAGGADSYNSPLHF. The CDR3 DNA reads TGTGCCGGGGGGGCCGACTCCTATAATTCACCCCTCCACTTT.

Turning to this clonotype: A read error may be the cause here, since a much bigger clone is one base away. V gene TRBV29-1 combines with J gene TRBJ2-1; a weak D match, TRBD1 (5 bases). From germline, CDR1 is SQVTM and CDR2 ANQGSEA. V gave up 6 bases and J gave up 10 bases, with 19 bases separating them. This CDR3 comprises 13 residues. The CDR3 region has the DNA TGCAGCGTGACTCGGACATGGCGGCGAGAGCAGTTCTTC. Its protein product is CSVTRTWRREQFF.

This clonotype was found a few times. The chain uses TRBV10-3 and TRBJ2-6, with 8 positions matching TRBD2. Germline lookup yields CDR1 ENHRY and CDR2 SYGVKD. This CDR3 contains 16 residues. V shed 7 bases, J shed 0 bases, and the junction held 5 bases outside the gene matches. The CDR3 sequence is CAIKPSGSSGANVLTF. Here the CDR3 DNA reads TGTGCCATCAAACCAAGCGGGAGCTCTGGGGCCAACGTCCTGACTTTC.

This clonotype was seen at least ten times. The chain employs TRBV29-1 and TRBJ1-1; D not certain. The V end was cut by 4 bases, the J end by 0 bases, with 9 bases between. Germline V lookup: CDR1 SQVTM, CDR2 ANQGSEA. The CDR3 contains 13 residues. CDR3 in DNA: TGCAGCGTTGTGGTCCTGGTGAACACTGAAGCTTTCTTT. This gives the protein CSVVVLVNTEAFF.

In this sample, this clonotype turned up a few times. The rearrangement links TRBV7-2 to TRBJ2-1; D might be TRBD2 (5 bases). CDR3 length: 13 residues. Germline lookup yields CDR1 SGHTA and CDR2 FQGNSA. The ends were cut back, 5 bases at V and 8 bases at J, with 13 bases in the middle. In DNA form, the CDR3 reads TGTGCCAGCAGCACGACTACCTTCGATGAGCAGTTCTTC. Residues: CASSTTTFDEQFF.

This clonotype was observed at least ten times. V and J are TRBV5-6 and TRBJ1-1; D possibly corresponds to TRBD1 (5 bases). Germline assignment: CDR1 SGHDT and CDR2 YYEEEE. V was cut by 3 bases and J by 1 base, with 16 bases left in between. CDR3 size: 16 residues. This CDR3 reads CASSSAARGPNTEAFF. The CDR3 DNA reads TGTGCCAGCAGCTCAGCGGCAAGGGGCCCGAACACTGAAGCTTTCTTT.

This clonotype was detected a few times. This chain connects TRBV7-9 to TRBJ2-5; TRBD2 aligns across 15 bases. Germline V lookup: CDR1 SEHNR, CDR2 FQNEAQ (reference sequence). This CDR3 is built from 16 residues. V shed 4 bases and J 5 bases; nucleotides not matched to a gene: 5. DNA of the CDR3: TGTGCCAGCAGCTGGCGGACTAGCGGGAGGGAGGAGACCCAGTACTTC. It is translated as CASSWRTSGREETQYF.